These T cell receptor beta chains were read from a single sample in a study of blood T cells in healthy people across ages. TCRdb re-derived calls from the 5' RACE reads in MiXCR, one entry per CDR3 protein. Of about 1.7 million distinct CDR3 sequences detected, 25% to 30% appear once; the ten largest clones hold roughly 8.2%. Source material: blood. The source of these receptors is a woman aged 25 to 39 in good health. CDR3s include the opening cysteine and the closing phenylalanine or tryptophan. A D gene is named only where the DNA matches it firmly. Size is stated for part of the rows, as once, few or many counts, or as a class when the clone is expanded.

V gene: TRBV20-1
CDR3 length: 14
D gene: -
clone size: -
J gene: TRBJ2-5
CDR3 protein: CSARDYTEGETQYF
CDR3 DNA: TGCAGTGCTAGAGATTATACGGAGGGGGAGACCCAGTACTTC

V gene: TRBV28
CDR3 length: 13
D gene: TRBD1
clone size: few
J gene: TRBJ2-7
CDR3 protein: CASSWGTVYEQYF
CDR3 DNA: TGTGCCAGCAGTTGGGGGACAGTCTACGAGCAGTACTTC

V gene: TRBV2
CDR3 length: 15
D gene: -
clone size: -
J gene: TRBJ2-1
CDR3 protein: CASSVYSSSYNERFF
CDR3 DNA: TGTGCCAGCAGTGTTTATTCGTCCTCCTACAATGAGCGGTTCTTC

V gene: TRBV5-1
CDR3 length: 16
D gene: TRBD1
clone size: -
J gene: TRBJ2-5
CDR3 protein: CASSLPGQGGAETRYF
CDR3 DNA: TGCGCCAGCAGCTTACCAGGACAGGGCGGCGCAGAGACCCGGTACTTC

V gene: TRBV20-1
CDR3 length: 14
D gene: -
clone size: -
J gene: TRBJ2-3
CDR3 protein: CSARDAQRSDTQYF
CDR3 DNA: TGCAGTGCTAGAGACGCCCAAAGGTCAGATACGCAGTATTTT

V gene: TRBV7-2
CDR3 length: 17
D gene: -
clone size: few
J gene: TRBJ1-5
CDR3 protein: CASSFGGIGGPGQPQHF
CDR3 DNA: TGTGCCAGCAGCTTTGGAGGGATAGGGGGTCCGGGTCAGCCCCAGCATTTT

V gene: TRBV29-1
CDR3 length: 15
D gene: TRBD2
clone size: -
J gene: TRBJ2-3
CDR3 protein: CSVVTSGGRTDTQYF
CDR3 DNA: TGCAGCGTTGTCACTAGCGGGGGTAGAACAGATACGCAGTATTTT

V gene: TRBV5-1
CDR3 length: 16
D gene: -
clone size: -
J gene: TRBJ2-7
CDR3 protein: CASSLTSGRRGSEQYF
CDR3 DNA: TGCGCCAGCAGCTTGACCTCAGGGCGGCGTGGTAGCGAGCAGTACTTC

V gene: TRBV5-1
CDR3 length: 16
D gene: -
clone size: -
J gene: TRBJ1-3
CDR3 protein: CASSLDSGRAGNTIYF
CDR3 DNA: TGCGCCAGCAGCTTGGATTCGGGGAGGGCTGGAAACACCATATATTTT

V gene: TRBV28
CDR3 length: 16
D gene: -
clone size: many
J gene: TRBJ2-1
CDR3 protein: CASSPKSSVSLGEQFF
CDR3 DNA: TGTGCCAGCAGTCCCAAATCTAGCGTTAGTTTAGGTGAGCAGTTCTTC

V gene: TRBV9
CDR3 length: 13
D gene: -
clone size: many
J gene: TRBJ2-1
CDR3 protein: CASSVGPREEQFF
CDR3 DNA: TGTGCCAGCAGCGTAGGTCCCAGGGAAGAGCAGTTCTTC

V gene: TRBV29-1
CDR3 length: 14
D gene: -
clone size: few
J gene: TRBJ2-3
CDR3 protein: CSVGRDLGTDTQYF
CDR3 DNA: TGCAGCGTTGGGAGGGACCTCGGCACAGATACGCAGTATTTT

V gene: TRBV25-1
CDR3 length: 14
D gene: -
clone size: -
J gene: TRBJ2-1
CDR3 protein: CASSEFGTRNEQFF
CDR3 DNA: TGTGCCAGCAGTGAATTTGGAACTAGAAATGAGCAGTTCTTC